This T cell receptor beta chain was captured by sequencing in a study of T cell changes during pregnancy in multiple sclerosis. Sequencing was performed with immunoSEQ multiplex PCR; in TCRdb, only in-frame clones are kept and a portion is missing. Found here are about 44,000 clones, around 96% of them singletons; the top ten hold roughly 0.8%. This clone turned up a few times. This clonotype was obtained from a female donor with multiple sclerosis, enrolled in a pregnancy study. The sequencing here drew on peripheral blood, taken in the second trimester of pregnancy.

CDR3 region: CASSPPYAGVGSYEQYF. The CDR3 DNA sequence: TGTGCCAGCAGCCCTCCCTACGCGGGAGTTGGGTCCTACGAGCAGTACTTC. The chain recombines TRBV7-9 with TRBJ2-7, with 7 bases identical to TRBD2. This CDR3 contains 17 residues. V gave up 5 bases and J gave up 1 base; unmatched junction bases: 14. CDR1 is SEHNR and CDR2 is FQNEAQ in the germline V gene (reference sequence).